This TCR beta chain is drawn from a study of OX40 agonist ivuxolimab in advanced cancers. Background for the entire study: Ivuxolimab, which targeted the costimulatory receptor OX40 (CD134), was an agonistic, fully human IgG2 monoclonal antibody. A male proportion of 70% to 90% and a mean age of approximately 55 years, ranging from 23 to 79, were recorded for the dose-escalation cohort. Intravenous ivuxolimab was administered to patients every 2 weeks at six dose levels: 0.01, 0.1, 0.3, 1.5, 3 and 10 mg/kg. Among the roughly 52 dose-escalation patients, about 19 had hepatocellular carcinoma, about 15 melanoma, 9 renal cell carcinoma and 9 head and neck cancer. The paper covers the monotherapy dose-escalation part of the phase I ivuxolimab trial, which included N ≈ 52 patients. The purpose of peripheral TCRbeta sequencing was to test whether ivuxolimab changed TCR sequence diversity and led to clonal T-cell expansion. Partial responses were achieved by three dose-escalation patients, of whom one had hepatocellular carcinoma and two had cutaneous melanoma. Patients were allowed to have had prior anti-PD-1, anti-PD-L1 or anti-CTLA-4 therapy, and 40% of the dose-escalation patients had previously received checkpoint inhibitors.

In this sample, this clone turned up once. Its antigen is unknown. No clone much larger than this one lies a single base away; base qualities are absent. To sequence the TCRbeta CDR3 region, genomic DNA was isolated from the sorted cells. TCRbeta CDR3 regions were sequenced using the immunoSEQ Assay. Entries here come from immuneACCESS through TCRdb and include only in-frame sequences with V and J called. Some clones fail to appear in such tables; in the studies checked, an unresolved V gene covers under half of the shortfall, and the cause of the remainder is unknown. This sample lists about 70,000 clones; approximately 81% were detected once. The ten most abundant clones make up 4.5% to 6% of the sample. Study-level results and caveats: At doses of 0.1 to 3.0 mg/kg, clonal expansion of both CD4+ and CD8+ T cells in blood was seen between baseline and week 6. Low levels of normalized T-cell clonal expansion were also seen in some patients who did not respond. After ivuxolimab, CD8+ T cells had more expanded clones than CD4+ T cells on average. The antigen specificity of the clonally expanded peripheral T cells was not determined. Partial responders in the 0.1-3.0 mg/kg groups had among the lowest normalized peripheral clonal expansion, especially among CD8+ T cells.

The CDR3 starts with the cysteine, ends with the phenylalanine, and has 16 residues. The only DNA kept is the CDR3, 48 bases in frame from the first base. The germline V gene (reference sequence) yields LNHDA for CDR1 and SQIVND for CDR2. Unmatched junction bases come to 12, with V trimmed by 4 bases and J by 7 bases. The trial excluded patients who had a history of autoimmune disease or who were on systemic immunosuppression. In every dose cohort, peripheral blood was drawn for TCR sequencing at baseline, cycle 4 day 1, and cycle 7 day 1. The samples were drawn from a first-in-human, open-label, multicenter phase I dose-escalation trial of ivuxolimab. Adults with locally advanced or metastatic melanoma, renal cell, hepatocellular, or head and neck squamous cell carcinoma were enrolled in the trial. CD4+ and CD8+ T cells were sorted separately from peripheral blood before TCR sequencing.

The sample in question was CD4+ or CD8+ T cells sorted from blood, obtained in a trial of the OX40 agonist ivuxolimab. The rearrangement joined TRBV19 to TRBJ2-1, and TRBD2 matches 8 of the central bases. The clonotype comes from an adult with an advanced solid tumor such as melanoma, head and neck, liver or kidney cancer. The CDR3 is CASSNLGSGGGNEQFF. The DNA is TGTGCCAGTAGTAATTTGGGGTCGGGAGGGGGGAATGAGCAGTTCTTC.